The 28 T cell receptor beta chains in this list originate from one sample, sequenced in a study of T cell changes during pregnancy in multiple sclerosis. Here immunoSEQ multiplex PCR was the method, and the copy in TCRdb shows in-frame clones only, minus some. The table shows some 70,000 clones, with about nine tenths occurring only once. Material: peripheral blood, obtained in the third trimester of pregnancy. These receptors all come from a female donor with multiple sclerosis, enrolled in a pregnancy study.

This chain links TRBV6-1 with TRBJ2-2; a possible D gene is TRBD1 (6 bases). V was pared by 3 bases and J by 6 bases, with 14 bases between. CDR3 length equals 15 residues. Germline CDR1 and CDR2: MNHNS and SASEGT. The CDR3 DNA sequence: TGTGCCAGCAGTGAGACCAGGGGCCACGCCGGGGAGCTGTTTTTT. Amino acid sequence: CASSETRGHAGELFF.

The chain carries TRBV6-5 and TRBJ1-6, with D tentatively TRBD1 (6 bases). CDR1 and CDR2 (germline): MNHEY, SVGAGI. V was pared by 5 bases and J by 10 bases, with 18 bases between. The CDR3 runs 15 residues. CDR3 sequence reads: CASSGIRGKVSPLHF. In DNA, the CDR3 is TGTGCCAGCAGTGGTATCAGGGGAAAAGTCTCACCCCTCCACTTT.

This clone was seen a handful of times. The CDR3 coding sequence is TGTGCCAGCAGCCAAGCCGGACAGAAACCCTACGAGCAGTACTTC. It translates to CASSQAGQKPYEQYF. The chain is built from TRBV4-2 and TRBJ2-7, with D tentatively TRBD1 (6 bases). The V end lost 1 base, the J end lost 2 bases, and 12 bases lay between the germline ends. This CDR3 is built from 15 residues. Per germline, CDR1 LGHNA and CDR2 YNFKEQ.

The chain links TRBV5-1 to TRBJ1-2, with TRBD1 matching over 8 bases. Germline V gene sequence: CDR1 SGHRS, CDR2 YFSETQ. CDR3 length: 15 residues. The J segment lost 4 bases and the V segment lost 0 bases, leaving 5 bases of the junction unmatched. The CDR3: CASSLGLGQGYGYTF. The CDR3 DNA sequence: TGCGCCAGCAGCTTGGGACTCGGACAGGGCTATGGCTACACCTTC. The full variable domain, its missing parts supplied by reference TRBV5-1 and TRBJ1-2, is KAGVTQTPRYLIKTRGQQVTLSCSPISGHRSVSWYQQTPGQGLQFLFEYFSETQRNKGNFPGRFSGRQFSNSRSEMNVSTLELGDSALYLCASSLGLGQGYGYTFGSGTRLTVV.

The rearrangement uses TRBV7-6 and TRBJ2-3; 12 nucleotides agree with TRBD2. The trim removed 5 bases at V and 6 bases at J, leaving 15 bases unmatched. This CDR3 comprises 18 residues. The germline gives CDR1 SGHVS, CDR2 FNYEAQ. As DNA, the CDR3 is TGTGCCAGCAGCCTGACTAGCGGGGGCTTCAGGGACAGTGATACGCAGTATTTT. It specifies CASSLTSGGFRDSDTQYF. The full variable domain, with the rest looked up from reference TRBV7-6 and TRBJ2-3, is GAGVSQSPRYKVTKRGQDVALRCDPISGHVSLYWYRQALGQGPEFLTYFNYEAQQDKSGLPNDRFSAERPEGSISTLTIQRTEQRDSAMYRCASSLTSGGFRDSDTQYFGPGTRLTVL.

The genes are TRBV18 and TRBJ1-5, with D possibly matching TRBD1 (5 bases). The CDR3 runs 15 residues. V was pared by 1 base and J by 3 bases, with 10 bases between. CDR1 is KGHSH and CDR2 is LQKENI in the germline V gene. CDR3 nucleotide sequence: TGTGCCAGCTCACCACGGGTAGGGGACAATCAGCCCCAGCATTTT. It specifies CASSPRVGDNQPQHF.

The chain combines TRBV30 with TRBJ2-7; D remains ambiguous. Trimming removed 1 base from V and 4 bases from J, with 8 bases in between. Germline CDR1 is GTSNPN and CDR2 is SVGIG (reference sequence). This CDR3 is built from 12 residues. The CDR3 sequence: CAWSGLFYEQYF. DNA of the CDR3: TGTGCCTGGAGTGGACTTTTTTACGAGCAGTACTTC.

The rearrangement joins TRBV11-2 to TRBJ2-7; weak D call: TRBD1 (6 bases). The V end was cut by 6 bases, the J end by 0 bases, with 12 bases between. Per germline, CDR1 SGHAT and CDR2 FQNNGV. CDR3 size: 14 residues. Written as DNA, the CDR3 is TGTGCCAGCAGACAGGGCTGGAGCTCCTACGAGCAGTACTTC. It codes for CASRQGWSSYEQYF. The full variable domain, in which reference TRBV11-2 and TRBJ2-7 provide the parts outside the CDR3, is EAGVAQSPRYKIIEKRQSVAFWCNPISGHATLYWYQQILGQGPKLLIQFQNNGVVDDSQLPKDRFSAERLKGVDSTLKIQPAKLEDSAVYLCASRQGWSSYEQYFGPGTRLTVT.

The CDR3 region has the DNA TGTGCCAGCAGCGCCACAGGGGCTAGCAATCAGCCCCAGCATTTT. Encoded protein: CASSATGASNQPQHF. This chain links TRBV6-5 with TRBJ1-5; 7 bases are a match to TRBD1. Losses at the gene ends were 6 bases for V and 0 bases for J; bases not matched to a gene: 5. From germline, CDR1 is MNHEY and CDR2 SVGAGI. This CDR3 spans 15 amino acids.

The rearrangement links TRBV19 to TRBJ1-2; 8 bases map to TRBD1. CDR1 is LNHDA and CDR2 is SQIVND in the germline V gene (reference sequence). This CDR3 has 14 residues. V lost 3 bases and J lost 4; bases outside the gene matches: 4. The CDR3 reads CASSIQGAAYGYTF. DNA for the CDR3: TGTGCCAGTAGTATCCAGGGGGCTGCCTATGGCTACACCTTC.

This rearrangement joins TRBV5-5 to TRBJ1-1, with D maybe TRBD1 (5 bases). The germline gives CDR1 SGHKS, CDR2 YYEKEE (reference sequence). The CDR3 covers 13 residues. V gave up 4 bases and J gave up 8 bases, with 15 bases separating them. The CDR3 nucleotides are TGTGCCAGCAGCCTAAGGGGTCTAAGGGAAGCTTTCTTT. Protein: CASSLRGLREAFF.

The chain joins TRBV7-2 to TRBJ1-1; D remains unclear. CDR1 SGHTA and CDR2 FQGNSA come from the germline V gene. The CDR3 has 12 residues. V gave up 5 bases and J gave up 7 bases, with 11 bases separating them. CDR3 coding DNA: TGTGCCAGCAGCCCCGGGGTTGGTGAAGCTTTCTTT. Protein: CASSPGVGEAFF.

The V and J genes are TRBV18 and TRBJ1-6; D unresolved. Between the trimmed V and J ends, which lost 3 bases and 7 bases, there was a span of 7 bases. Germline V gene lookup returns CDR1 KGHSH and CDR2 LQKENI. The CDR3 loop spans 13 amino acids. The CDR3 DNA follows: TGTGCCAGCTCACCCGGGATGAATTCACCCCTCCACTTT. Its protein product is CASSPGMNSPLHF.

V and J are TRBV28 and TRBJ2-1, with 7 bases fitting TRBD2. Germline values: CDR1 MDHEN, CDR2 SYDVKM. The CDR3 consists of 16 residues. V gave up 6 bases and J gave up 4 bases; unmatched junction bases: 12. The CDR3 here is CASSLPFEREYNEQFF. The CDR3 bases are TGTGCCAGCAGCCTCCCGTTTGAGCGGGAATACAATGAGCAGTTCTTC.

The chain links TRBV9 to TRBJ1-1; the match to TRBD1 covers 8 bases. This CDR3 has 15 amino acids. CDR1 is SGDLS and CDR2 is YYNGEE in the germline V gene. V lost 4 bases, J lost 2 bases, and 7 bases stayed unmatched. The CDR3 DNA is TGTGCCAGCAGCCAGATGACAGGGGTAAACACTGAAGCTTTCTTT. This encodes CASSQMTGVNTEAFF.

The rearrangement links TRBV5-1 to TRBJ2-1; 10 bases map to TRBD2. The CDR3 has 17 amino acids. With V trimmed by 5 bases and J by 5 bases, 13 bases remained unmatched. Germline lookup yields CDR1 SGHRS and CDR2 YFSETQ. The CDR3 protein is CASRSGVVAGGNNEQFF. CDR3 DNA sequence: TGCGCCAGCAGGTCTGGGGTAGTAGCGGGAGGTAACAATGAGCAGTTCTTC.

This rearrangement joins TRBV6-6 to TRBJ1-1; D not resolved. V lost 4 bases, J lost 1 base, and 10 bases lay in between. This CDR3 comprises 14 residues. Germline V lookup: CDR1 MNHNY, CDR2 SVGAGI (reference sequence). Here the CDR3 DNA reads TGTGCCAGCAGTTTAGGAGGCCAGAACACTGAAGCTTTCTTT. It is translated as CASSLGGQNTEAFF.

This clone was counted once. The gene calls are TRBV7-3 and TRBJ2-2, with D maybe TRBD2 (7 bases). CDR1 and CDR2 (germline): SGHTA, FQGTGA. The CDR3 spans 16 residues. Trimming left V 5 bases short and J 4 bases short, with 17 bases between. CDR3 sequence (DNA): TGTGCCAGCAGCGCCTTTGCGGGGGCAGGCACCGGGGAGCTGTTTTTT. This encodes CASSAFAGAGTGELFF.

The V call is TRBV5-4, the J call TRBJ1-1; perhaps TRBD1 as D (5 bases). The CDR3 is 15 residues long. V shed 4 bases and J shed 2 bases, with 15 bases lying between them. Germline lookup yields CDR1 SGHNT and CDR2 YYREEE (reference sequence). The CDR3 DNA follows: TGTGCCAGCAGCCCTATCGACAGAGATAACACTGAAGCTTTCTTT. Protein product: CASSPIDRDNTEAFF.

The chain employs TRBV9 and TRBJ1-2; D is perhaps TRBD1 (6 bases). Deletions cut 4 bases from V and 8 bases from J, with 12 bases between. Germline values: CDR1 SGDLS, CDR2 YYNGEE. The CDR3 is 12 amino acids. The CDR3 spells CASSLWTEGYTF. CDR3 DNA sequence: TGTGCCAGCAGCCTTTGGACAGAGGGCTACACCTTC. The full variable domain, in which reference TRBV9 and TRBJ1-2 provide the parts outside the CDR3, is DSGVTQTPKHLITATGQRVTLRCSPRSGDLSVYWYQQSLDQGLQFLIQYYNGEERAKGNILERFSAQQFPDLHSELNLSSLELGDSALYFCASSLWTEGYTFGSGTRLTVV.

The chain employs TRBV6-5 and TRBJ1-2; a possible D gene is TRBD1 (5 bases). The length of the CDR3 is 12 residues. The germline CDR1 and CDR2 sequences are MNHEY and SVGAGI. V lost 0 bases and J lost 7, with 6 bases in between. The CDR3 region is CASSYSGGGYTF. CDR3 coding DNA: TGTGCCAGCAGTTACTCCGGGGGTGGCTACACCTTC.

The J gene is TRBJ2-7, the V gene TRBV7-3; 8 nucleotides align to TRBD2. CDR3 length equals 18 residues. The junction had 14 bases not matched to a gene; V was cut back by 1 base and J by 3 bases. Looked up from germline, CDR1 is SGHTA and CDR2 is FQGTGA. This CDR3 is CASSLKPGGEGYVYEQYF. In DNA form, the CDR3 reads TGTGCCAGCAGCTTAAAGCCGGGAGGGGAAGGGTACGTCTACGAGCAGTACTTC. Supplemented by reference TRBV7-3 and TRBJ2-7, the full variable domain reads GAGVSQTPSNKVTEKGKYVELRCDPISGHTALYWYRQSLGQGPEFLIYFQGTGAADDSGLPNDRFFAVRPEGSVSTLKIQRTERGDSAVYLCASSLKPGGEGYVYEQYFGPGTRLTVT.

The chain combines TRBV6-5 with TRBJ1-1, with D possibly matching TRBD1 (5 bases). CDR1 and CDR2 (germline): MNHEY, SVGAGI. The CDR3 consists of 15 residues. Deletions cut 2 bases from V and 8 bases from J, with 18 bases between. As DNA, the CDR3 is TGTGCCAGCAGTTACCGCGGGGCTTCACCGGGGGAAGCTTTCTTT. Its protein is CASSYRGASPGEAFF.

This chain uses TRBV5-4 with TRBJ2-7, with TRBD1 as a possible D gene (5 bases). Trimming took 3 bases from V and 4 from J, leaving 14 bases between them. CDR1 SGHNT and CDR2 YYREEE come from the germline V gene (reference sequence). This CDR3 has 14 residues. CDR3 nucleotides: TGTGCCAGCAGCTCCCCAGGGCAGAATTACGAGCAGTACTTC. This sequence encodes CASSSPGQNYEQYF.

In this sample, this clone is medium-sized. The chain joins TRBV2 to TRBJ1-6; the match to TRBD1 covers 8 bases. The germline V gene has CDR1 SNHLY and CDR2 FYNNEI. Trimming took 7 bases from V and 7 from J; bases not matched to a gene: 12. The CDR3 covers 16 residues. CDR3 nucleotides: TGTGCCAGCAAGCCAGGGGGCTCAGGACGAAATTCACCCCTCCACTTT. Residues: CASKPGGSGRNSPLHF. Variable domain in full (rest from reference TRBV2 and TRBJ1-6): EPEVTQTPSHQVTQMGQEVILRCVPISNHLYFYWYRQILGQKVEFLVSFYNNEISEKSEIFDDQFSVERPDGSNFTLKIRSTKLEDSAMYFCASKPGGSGRNSPLHFGNGTRLTVT.

The CDR3: CASSLDLRSLNEQFF. CDR3 DNA: TGTGCCAGCAGCTTGGATCTCAGATCCTTGAATGAGCAGTTCTTC. This chain connects TRBV5-4 to TRBJ2-1; D gene uncertain. There are 15 residues in the CDR3. V shed 0 bases and J shed 7 bases, with 14 bases lying between them. Germline CDR1 is SGHNT and CDR2 is YYREEE (reference sequence).

The rearrangement links TRBV18 to TRBJ1-4, with D unresolved. Trimming took 0 bases from V and 8 from J, leaving 10 bases between them. Germline CDR1 and CDR2: KGHSH and LQKENI. This CDR3 has 14 amino acids. CDR3 loop: CASSPPNGREKLFF. As DNA, the CDR3 is TGTGCCAGCTCACCACCGAACGGTCGAGAAAAACTGTTTTTT.

The rearrangement links TRBV4-1 to TRBJ2-3, with TRBD2 matching over 8 bases. The CDR3 sequence is 17 residues long. Germline CDR1 reads MGHRA; CDR2 reads YSYEKL. After removal of 4 bases from V and 2 bases from J, the junction contained 11 bases not matched to a gene. CDR3 sequence: CASSPPQAGDDTDTQYF. In nucleotides, the CDR3 is TGCGCCAGCAGCCCACCCCAAGCGGGGGACGACACAGATACGCAGTATTTT.